These 14 T cell receptor beta chains originate from one sample sequenced in a study of T cells in Graves' hyperthyroidism and ophthalmopathy. Amplified regions were TCR beta CDR3 sequences from RNA transcripts. During a first-round RT-PCR of the TCR CDR3, the HTBI primer set was used. MiXCR, applied by TCRdb to the multiplex PCR reads, yields one record per CDR3 protein. The sample lists over 550,000 distinct CDR3 sequences, roughly a sixth seen once, with 18% in the top ten. Source material: blood. The source of these receptors is a woman younger than 35 with Graves' hyperthyroidism.

In its sample, this clonotype was seen a few times. The junction and the germline gene differ at one end; a read error may be behind it. This chain links TRBV7-9 with TRBJ2-5; D gene uncertain. The CDR3 covers 14 residues. Germline CDR1 and CDR2: SEHNR and FQNEAQ (reference sequence). In DNA, the CDR3 is TGCGCCAGCAGCCAGGCTCCGGACCAAGAGACCCAGTACTTC. Amino acid sequence: CASSQAPDQETQYF.

The sample holds many counts of this clonotype. This chain connects TRBV6-7 to TRBJ2-7; D is possibly TRBD1 (6 bases). TRBV6-7 is filed as an ORF, its function uncertain. The CDR3 is made up of 14 amino acids. Between the trimmed V and J ends, which lost 4 bases and 3 bases, there was a span of 13 bases. The CDR3 coding sequence is TGTGCCAGCAGTTTAGGACAGCTCGTCTACGAGCAGTACTTC. Protein sequence: CASSLGQLVYEQYF.

In its sample, this clonotype was seen many times. This chain joins TRBV28 and TRBJ2-3; 8 bases align to TRBD2. CDR3 length: 16 residues. The V gene end was trimmed by 7 bases and the J gene end by 5 bases; junction bases not matched to a gene: 14. In germline, CDR1 is MDHEN, CDR2 SYDVKM. The CDR3 DNA sequence: TGTGCCAGCACGAATGAACCGGGACTAGTCGGAGATACGCAGTATTTT. It specifies CASTNEPGLVGDTQYF.

This clonotype was seen a few times. This chain joins TRBV27 and TRBJ2-1; no firm D call. Germline CDR1 and CDR2: MNHEY and SMNVEV (reference sequence). The CDR3 totals 15 residues. V lost 2 bases and J 0 bases, leaving 8 bases between the germline ends. CDR3 region: CASSLRLSSYNEQFF. In DNA form, the CDR3 reads TGTGCCAGCAGTTTACGGCTAAGCTCCTACAATGAGCAGTTCTTC.

The gene calls are TRBV5-6 and TRBJ1-1; 11 bases fit TRBD1. J was trimmed by 4 bases and V by 7 bases; bases with no gene match: 6. The CDR3 length is 14 residues. Per germline, CDR1 SGHDT and CDR2 YYEEEE. CDR3 DNA sequence: TGTGCCAGCGGCCGGACAGGGGGCCCCACTGAAGCTTTCTTT. It yields the protein CASGRTGGPTEAFF.

This clonotype showed up many times. The V and J genes are TRBV4-2 and TRBJ2-5, with D perhaps matching TRBD2 (5 bases). Germline V gene sequence: CDR1 LGHNA, CDR2 YNFKEQ. The CDR3 contains 14 residues. The V and J ends lost 4 bases and 3 bases respectively, with 12 bases between them. The CDR3 region is CASSPSGNEETQYF. DNA of the CDR3: TGTGCCAGCAGCCCTTCGGGAAACGAAGAGACCCAGTACTTC.

At least ten counts were recorded for this clonotype. The rearrangement uses TRBV5-6 and TRBJ2-7; 13 bases are shared with TRBD2. There are 17 residues in the CDR3. CDR1 and CDR2 from the germline V gene are SGHDT and YYEEEE. J was trimmed by 6 bases and V by 2 bases; bases with no gene match: 11. The CDR3, as DNA: TGTGCCAGCAGCTTTGGACTAGCGGGAGTATTGGGAGGCGAGCAGTACTTC. Encoded protein: CASSFGLAGVLGGEQYF.

V is TRBV6-1 and J is TRBJ1-5, with no clear D. Trimming shortened V by 4 bases and J by 3 bases, and 10 bases separated the two germline ends. The CDR3 covers 14 residues. Germline V lookup: CDR1 MNHNS, CDR2 SASEGT. The CDR3 sequence: CASSVQRFNQPQHF. The DNA of the CDR3 is TGTGCCAGCAGTGTACAGAGGTTCAATCAGCCCCAGCATTTT.

This clonotype has a handful of counts. V gene TRBV12-3 or TRBV12-4 combines with J gene TRBJ2-1; TRBD1 matches 9 bases. CDR3 size: 17 residues. Unmatched junction bases numbered 12, after V lost 5 bases and J lost 4 bases. CDR3 nucleotide sequence: TGTGCCAGCAGTCCCGCGGCGGGACAGGGTCGATACAATGAGCAGTTCTTC. Protein: CASSPAAGQGRYNEQFF.

This clonotype was counted only a few times. The rearrangement joins TRBV2 to TRBJ2-5, with 8 bases that match TRBD1. The CDR3 extends over 18 amino acids. Germline CDR1 and CDR2: SNHLY and FYNNEI. After removal of 7 bases from V and 2 bases from J, the junction contained 18 bases not matched to a gene. In DNA, the CDR3 is TGTGCCAGCATGGTCGACAGGGGTATGGCGGCGGGTCAAGAGACCCAGTACTTC. Translation gives CASMVDRGMAAGQETQYF.

This clonotype was seen many times. The chain employs TRBV6-1 and TRBJ2-2; 12 bases align to TRBD2. The germline CDR1 and CDR2 sequences are MNHNS and SASEGT. Trimming at V came to 6 bases and at J to 6 bases, leaving 5 bases not matched to a gene. The CDR3 loop spans 15 amino acids. CDR3 protein: CASSIASGGAGELFF. The DNA for the CDR3 is TGTGCCAGCAGCATTGCTAGCGGGGGGGCCGGGGAGCTGTTTTTT.

J is TRBJ2-2 and V is TRBV7-6; D is unclear. V shed 3 bases and J shed 8 bases, with 13 bases lying between them. CDR3 length: 14 amino acids. The V gene's germline CDR1 is SGHVS and CDR2 FNYEAQ. The CDR3 here is CASSFAGRRGELFF. CDR3 nucleotides: TGTGCCAGCAGCTTTGCTGGTAGGCGGGGGGAGCTGTTTTTT.

V gene TRBV12-5 combines with J gene TRBJ1-2; TRBD1 is a possible D gene (5 bases). Deletions cut 7 bases from V and 6 bases from J, with 15 bases between. Germline CDR1 LGHNT, CDR2 FRNRAP. The CDR3 covers 13 residues. CDR3 amino acids: CASDGGIGNGYTF. The CDR3 DNA sequence: TGTGCTAGTGATGGGGGGATAGGAAATGGCTACACCTTC.

CDR3 coding DNA: TGCGCCAGCAGCCAAGATAGCGGGACAGGGAACAATGAGCAGTTCTTC. Protein: CASSQDSGTGNNEQFF. The chain has TRBV4-3 and TRBJ2-1; possible D gene TRBD1, 9 bases. The CDR3 is 16 amino acids. Germline V gives CDR1 LGHNA, CDR2 YSLEER. V lost 0 bases, J lost 5 bases, and 14 bases lay in between.